Below are 23 T cell receptor beta chains sequenced from a single sample in a study of beta chain features in type 1 diabetes. Which antigens these TCRs recognize remains unknown. Findings and limits, study-wide: All four CD4+ subsets of Type 1 diabetes patients contained TCRB CDR3s that were moderately but significantly shorter.

Since all of the isolated RNA was reverse transcribed, expressed TCRB transcripts were what got sequenced. Profiling relied on immunoSEQ multiplex PCR, and the TCRdb table lists in-frame clones only, not all of them. In the table there are about 160,000 clones, 7.5% to 9.5% of which are singletons. Material for sequencing was central memory CD4+ T cells from blood. The receptors originated from a woman younger than 30 with type 1 diabetes.

This clone was recorded a few times. The chain recombines TRBV7-9 with TRBJ2-1; TRBD1 matches at 8 bases. The CDR3 sequence is 15 residues long. The V and J ends lost 1 base and 6 bases, in that order; junction bases with no gene match: 5. Germline V gives CDR1 SEHNR, CDR2 FQNEAQ (reference sequence). DNA of the CDR3: TGTGCCAGCAGCTTAGGGTACACAGGGGGCAATGAGCAGTTCTTC. Amino acid sequence: CASSLGYTGGNEQFF.

The J gene is TRBJ2-1, the V gene TRBV7-3; D is undetermined. V was pared by 5 bases and J by 10 bases, with 12 bases between. Germline-derived CDR1 and CDR2 are SGHTA and FQGTGA. This CDR3 is 12 amino acids long. This CDR3 reads CASSPTQAEQFF. The CDR3 DNA follows: TGTGCCAGCAGCCCCACCCAGGCCGAGCAGTTCTTC.

The V and J genes are TRBV5-1 and TRBJ1-4; no clear D gene. V was clipped by 0 bases and J by 0 bases, with 6 bases between them. This CDR3 comprises 15 residues. The germline V gene encodes CDR1 SGHRS and CDR2 YFSETQ. The CDR3 sequence is CASSLELATNEKLFF. The CDR3 nucleotides are TGCGCCAGCAGCTTGGAACTTGCAACTAATGAAAAACTGTTTTTT. Variable domain in full (rest from reference TRBV5-1 and TRBJ1-4): KAGVTQTPRYLIKTRGQQVTLSCSPISGHRSVSWYQQTPGQGLQFLFEYFSETQRNKGNFPGRFSGRQFSNSRSEMNVSTLELGDSALYLCASSLELATNEKLFFGSGTQLSVL.

There are a few counts of this clone. The J gene is TRBJ2-3, the V gene TRBV7-2; TRBD1 agrees at 9 bases. CDR3 length equals 14 residues. Germline V gene lookup returns CDR1 SGHTA and CDR2 FQGNSA. V shed 6 bases and J 3 bases; nucleotides not matched to a gene: 4. For the CDR3, the DNA is TGTGCCAGCAGGTTACAGGGGGCAACAGATACGCAGTATTTT. This gives the protein CASRLQGATDTQYF.

The gene calls are TRBV5-1 and TRBJ2-2, with D perhaps TRBD2 (6 bases). The CDR3 has 16 residues. The V end was cut by 0 bases, the J end by 4 bases, with 13 bases between. Germline-derived CDR1 and CDR2 are SGHRS and YFSETQ. The CDR3, as DNA: TGCGCCAGCAGCTTGGGGGGACTGACCTTCACCGGGGAGCTGTTTTTT. It codes for CASSLGGLTFTGELFF.

This clone was picked up a small number of times. An end of the junction differs from the germline gene, which may be a read error. This rearrangement joins TRBV28 to TRBJ2-7; 7 bases agree with TRBD2. The germline CDR1 and CDR2 sequences are MDHEN and SYDVKM. The CDR3 sequence is 14 residues long. CDR3 sequence: CASSSLSAGRRGDF. For the CDR3, the DNA is TGTGCCAGCAGTTCCCTCTCAGCGGGAAGGCGAGGGGACTTC.

The chain couples TRBV6-5 to TRBJ1-5, with D unclear. This CDR3 is 13 amino acids long. V lost 2 bases and J lost 4, with 6 bases in between. Per germline, CDR1 MNHEY and CDR2 SVGAGI. CDR3 amino acids: CASSYGGNQPQHF. In nucleotides, the CDR3 is TGTGCCAGCAGTTACGGCGGGAATCAGCCCCAGCATTTT.

This clone was counted a few times. The chain couples TRBV6-6 to TRBJ1-3; the D gene is possibly TRBD1 (6 bases). V lost 6 bases and J 2 bases, leaving 11 bases between the germline ends. The germline V gene has CDR1 MNHNY and CDR2 SVGAGI (reference sequence). This CDR3 has 14 residues. The CDR3 DNA reads as TGTGCCAGCAGACGGGACAACCCTGGAAACACCATATATTTT. This sequence encodes CASRRDNPGNTIYF.

The rearrangement uses TRBV6-5 and TRBJ1-5; D unclear. Germline CDR1 and CDR2: MNHEY and SVGAGI. The CDR3 sequence is 13 residues long. V was trimmed by 0 bases and J by 7 bases, leaving 7 bases between them. The chain's CDR3 is CASSYSAGQPQHF. In DNA, the CDR3 is TGTGCCAGCAGTTACTCGGCGGGCCAGCCCCAGCATTTT.

This sequence joins TRBV18 and TRBJ2-1; tentative D call: TRBD2 (5 bases). The germline CDR1 and CDR2 sequences are KGHSH and LQKENI. Trimming removed 2 bases at V and 0 bases at J, with 8 bases between. The CDR3 runs 15 residues. CDR3 sequence: CASSPEGSSYNEQFF. CDR3 in DNA: TGTGCCAGCTCACCAGAAGGGAGCTCCTACAATGAGCAGTTCTTC.

Comments on this clone: This sample includes further DNA sequences coding for the same CDR3. The rearrangement links TRBV7-9 to TRBJ1-1; no clear D. V gave up 1 base and J gave up 1 base, with 7 bases separating them. CDR3 length: 14 amino acids. CDR1 and CDR2 from the germline V gene are SEHNR and FQNEAQ (reference sequence). This chain's CDR3 is CASSLGHQNTEAFF. In nucleotides, the CDR3 is TGTGCCAGCAGCTTAGGACACCAGAACACTGAAGCTTTCTTT.

The sample holds a few counts of this clone. The V and J genes are TRBV19 and TRBJ1-5; D ambiguous. Trimming took off 2 bases at V and 7 bases at J, with 12 bases between the two ends. Germline-derived CDR1 and CDR2 are LNHDA and SQIVND (reference sequence). The CDR3 has 14 residues. The CDR3 reads CASSITGLRQPQHF. CDR3 coding DNA: TGTGCCAGTAGTATAACCGGGTTACGGCAGCCCCAGCATTTT.

The chain combines TRBV2 with TRBJ2-7; D remains unclear. Trimming took off 3 bases at V and 2 bases at J, with 5 bases between the two ends. CDR1 is SNHLY, CDR2 FYNNEI, per germline. This CDR3 contains 12 residues. CDR3 DNA sequence: TGTGCCAGCAGTGACAGTCCCTACGAGCAGTACTTC. Its translation is CASSDSPYEQYF.

V is TRBV5-6 and J is TRBJ2-5, with TRBD2 as a possible D gene (5 bases). CDR1 and CDR2 (germline): SGHDT, YYEEEE. The length of the CDR3 is 14 residues. Trimming left V 2 bases short and J 5 bases short, with 13 bases between. The CDR3 reads CASSFGNARETQYF. CDR3 in DNA: TGTGCCAGCAGCTTCGGGAACGCCAGGGAGACCCAGTACTTC.

Worth noting for this clone: Its ends do not fully match the called genes, so a read error is possible. The J gene is TRBJ2-7, the V gene TRBV7-2; 9 bases align to TRBD2. This CDR3 is built from 15 residues. Germline V gives CDR1 SGHTA, CDR2 FQGNSA. CDR3 loop: CASSKGPGGGAPQDF. The CDR3 DNA is TGTGCCAGCAGCAAGGGCCCCGGCGGGGGGGCCCCTCAGGACTTC. Supplemented by reference TRBV7-2 and TRBJ2-7, the full variable domain reads GAGVSQSPSNKVTEKGKDVELRCDPISGHTALYWYRQSLGQGLEFLIYFQGNSAPDKSGLPSDRFSAERTGGSVSTLTIQRTQQEDSAVYLCASSKGPGGGAPQDFGPGTRLTVT.

This chain uses TRBV19 with TRBJ1-6; TRBD1 aligns across 9 bases. The CDR3 runs to 14 residues. CDR1 is LNHDA and CDR2 is SQIVND in the germline V gene (reference sequence). The V gene end was trimmed by 6 bases and the J gene end by 5 bases; junction bases not matched to a gene: 2. The CDR3 DNA follows: TGTGCCAGTAGGTGGACAGGGGATAATTCACCCCTCCACTTT. Its translation is CASRWTGDNSPLHF.

The rearrangement uses TRBV5-4 and TRBJ1-2; D is perhaps TRBD1 (5 bases). Trimming pared 3 bases from V and 8 bases from J, leaving 23 bases between. The CDR3 runs 16 residues. The V gene's germline CDR1 is SGHNT and CDR2 YYREEE (reference sequence). The CDR3 nucleotides read TGTGCCAGCAGCTCAAATACTGGGGGGGGAGCAGAGGGCTACACCTTC. This codes for CASSSNTGGGAEGYTF.

J is TRBJ2-1 and V is TRBV2, with D possibly matching TRBD1 (5 bases). Trimming cost V 2 bases and J 0 bases, with 8 bases left between them. This CDR3 is built from 15 residues. Per germline, CDR1 SNHLY and CDR2 FYNNEI. The CDR3 loop is CASSENRYSYNEQFF. CDR3 sequence (DNA): TGTGCCAGCAGTGAAAACAGGTACTCCTACAATGAGCAGTTCTTC.

This clone has more than one count but fewer than ten. The V gene is TRBV7-2, the J gene TRBJ1-5; 9 bases match TRBD1. This CDR3 spans 15 amino acids. The germline CDR1 and CDR2 sequences are SGHTA and FQGNSA. The J segment lost 4 bases and the V segment lost 5 bases, leaving 6 bases of the junction unmatched. Here the CDR3 DNA reads TGTGCCAGCAGCCGCCGGACAGGGGAAAATCAGCCCCAGCATTTT. Translating it yields CASSRRTGENQPQHF.

The chain has TRBV7-9 and TRBJ2-3; D not certain. Germline V CDR1 and CDR2: SEHNR, FQNEAQ (reference sequence). The CDR3 has 14 residues. V dropped 0 bases and J dropped 5 bases, with 9 bases sitting between them. The CDR3: CASSLANTVDTQYF. Here the CDR3 DNA reads TGTGCCAGCAGCTTAGCGAATACTGTAGATACGCAGTATTTT.

This chain joins TRBV5-4 and TRBJ2-5, with D uncertain. With 0 bases removed from V and 4 bases from J, the gap between germline ends came to 7 bases. Germline loops: CDR1 SGHNT, CDR2 YYREEE (reference sequence). The CDR3 has 13 amino acids. CDR3 in DNA: TGTGCCAGCAGCTTGGCTGTTAGAGAGACCCAGTACTTC. Amino acids: CASSLAVRETQYF.

A few counts support this clone. This chain connects TRBV4-2 to TRBJ2-7, with 9 bases aligning to TRBD2. The V gene's germline CDR1 is LGHNA and CDR2 YNFKEQ. This CDR3 spans 14 amino acids. With 6 bases clipped from V and 7 bases from J, the junction kept 10 bases outside the gene matches. CDR3 sequence (DNA): TGTGCCAGCAGGACAGGACTAGCGAGGGGTGAGCAGTACTTC. This encodes CASRTGLARGEQYF.

The gene calls are TRBV27 and TRBJ1-5, with D possibly being TRBD1 (5 bases). The V end was cut by 6 bases, the J end by 4 bases, with 13 bases between. The CDR3 length is 14 residues. Germline loops: CDR1 MNHEY, CDR2 SMNVEV (reference sequence). CDR3 sequence reads: CASRTTPGNQPQHF. The CDR3, as DNA: TGTGCCAGCAGAACCACCCCAGGGAATCAGCCCCAGCATTTT.